The 9 T cell receptor beta chains presented below share a single source sample, sequenced in a study of technical replicates of blood from several donors. Data came from immunoSEQ multiplex PCR; TCRdb stores just in-frame clones and leaves some out. The sample contains 45,000 to 55,000 clones, around 94% of which appear only once. The sequencing sample was made of T cells isolated from PBMCs. The receptors shown here come from a human donor in good health.

This sequence joins TRBV12-5 and TRBJ1-1; 9 bases map to TRBD1. This CDR3 has 14 amino acids. Per the germline V gene, CDR1 is LGHNT and CDR2 is FRNRAP. The ends lost 4 bases at V and 6 bases at J; junction bases unmatched: 6. CDR3: CASGSGTGSAEAFF. The CDR3 DNA reads as TGTGCTAGTGGTTCCGGGACAGGGAGCGCTGAAGCTTTCTTT.

The genes are TRBV10-2 and TRBJ2-7; D is unresolved. The CDR3 runs 13 residues. Germline V lookup: CDR1 WSHSY, CDR2 SAAADI. The V gene lost 3 bases and the J gene lost 5 bases, with 11 bases spanning the gap. CDR3 nucleotide sequence: TGCGCCAGCAGTGAACGCGTAGTGGACGAGCAGTACTTC. Translating it yields CASSERVVDEQYF.

The chain uses TRBV9 and TRBJ1-5; tentative D call: TRBD1 (6 bases). V was pared by 5 bases and J by 4 bases, with 10 bases between. CDR3 size: 13 residues. Germline V lookup: CDR1 SGDLS, CDR2 YYNGEE. The CDR3 protein is CASSGQGNQPQHF. The CDR3 coding sequence is TGTGCCAGCAGTGGGCAGGGGAATCAGCCCCAGCATTTT.

CDR3 nucleotides: TGTGCTAGCGGCTGGGGGGATCAGCCCCAGCATTTT. Amino acid sequence: CASGWGDQPQHF. This sequence joins TRBV12-5 and TRBJ1-5; the D gene is possibly TRBD1 (5 bases). Per the germline V gene, CDR1 is LGHNT and CDR2 is FRNRAP. The CDR3 covers 12 residues. The V end was cut by 9 bases, the J end by 5 bases, with 11 bases between.

The V gene is TRBV28, the J gene TRBJ1-4; 9 bases fit TRBD1. V trimming: 5 bases; J trimming: 5 bases; junction bases outside the gene matches: 15. The CDR3 has 18 residues. CDR1 and CDR2 from the germline V gene are MDHEN and SYDVKM. CDR3 sequence reads: CASSPALGQGRTNEKLFF. The CDR3 DNA is TGTGCCAGCAGTCCGGCTCTGGGACAGGGTAGGACGAATGAAAAACTGTTTTTT.

The chain has TRBV10-1 and TRBJ1-1, with 7 bases matching TRBD1. From germline, CDR1 is WNHNN and CDR2 SYGVQD (reference sequence). The CDR3 is made up of 14 amino acids. V was pared by 3 bases and J by 10 bases, with 11 bases of the junction left unmatched. Written as DNA, the CDR3 is TGCGCCAGCAGTGACCCTAGGACAGGAGTGAGAGCTTTCTTT. Translation gives CASSDPRTGVRAFF.

The V call is TRBV10-3, the J call TRBJ2-3; TRBD1 matches 9 bases. V was pared by 2 bases and J by 6 bases, with 6 bases of the junction left unmatched. Per the germline V gene, CDR1 is ENHRY and CDR2 is SYGVKD. The length of the CDR3 is 15 residues. The CDR3 DNA reads as TGTGCCATCAGTGAGACAGGGGGCCAGGTGGATACGCAGTATTTT. It codes for CAISETGGQVDTQYF.

This clone was counted once. The chain has TRBV11-3 and TRBJ2-1, with a possible D match to TRBD2 (5 bases). Germline CDR1 reads SGHNT; CDR2 reads YENEEA. The CDR3 runs to 15 residues. V was trimmed by 2 bases and J by 7 bases, leaving 15 bases between them. The CDR3 sequence: CASSLTEGNTNEQFF. As DNA, the CDR3 is TGTGCCAGCAGCTTAACTGAGGGTAATACTAATGAGCAGTTCTTC. The full variable domain, its missing parts supplied by reference TRBV11-3 and TRBJ2-1, is EAGVVQSPRYKIIEKKQPVAFWCNPISGHNTLYWYLQNLGQGPELLIRYENEEAVDDSQLPKDRFSAERLKGVDSTLKIQPAELGDSAVYLCASSLTEGNTNEQFFGPGTRLTVL.

The V call is TRBV28, the J call TRBJ2-7; 7 nucleotides agree with TRBD2. This CDR3 comprises 14 residues. Germline V gives CDR1 MDHEN, CDR2 SYDVKM. Trimming cost V 5 bases and J 3 bases; bases outside gene matches: 7. The CDR3 reads CASSVSGSGYEQYF. The CDR3 nucleotides read TGTGCCAGCAGTGTTAGCGGGTCGGGCTACGAGCAGTACTTC.